These 12 T cell receptor beta chains were sequenced from one sample in a study of CDR3 diversity in severe acne. TCRdb itself ran the PCR reads through MiXCR, one entry per CDR3 protein. This sample carries around 85,000 distinct CDR3 sequences, around 47% of them seen once, and the ten largest clones take around 10%. Sequenced sample: blood. The origin of the receptors is a male donor with severe acne vulgaris.

A note on this clonotype: One end of the junction is discordant with germline, which a read error may explain. The chain recombines TRBV3-1 with TRBJ2-5; D is undetermined. Looked up from germline, CDR1 is LGHDT and CDR2 is YNNKEL (reference sequence). The CDR3 length is 15 residues. In nucleotides, the CDR3 is TGTGCCAGCGGCCCAACCCAAGGGAAGAAGGAGACCCAGTACTTT. Translation: CASGPTQGKKETQYF.

The chain couples TRBV6-2 or TRBV6-3 to TRBJ1-5; D call uncertain. V dropped 2 bases and J dropped 0 bases, with 8 bases sitting between them. The germline V gene encodes CDR1 MNHEY and CDR2 SVGEGT. This CDR3 is 15 amino acids long. The CDR3 bases are TGTGCCAGCAGTTACCCCCAGTATAGCAATCAGCCCCAGCATTTT. Translating it yields CASSYPQYSNQPQHF.

With respect to this clonotype: With a much larger clone just one base away, this may be a read error. The chain carries TRBV20-1 and TRBJ1-1; D is unclear. CDR1 and CDR2 (germline): DFQATT, SNEGSKA (reference sequence). The length of the CDR3 is 13 residues. V gave up 5 bases and J gave up 4 bases, with 14 bases separating them. CDR3 loop: CSAPDRVSTEAFF. The DNA for the CDR3 is TGCAGTGCTCCGGACCGTGTGAGCACTGAAGCTTTCTTT.

The genes are TRBV7-3 and TRBJ2-5, with TRBD1 matching 8 bases. The V segment lost 3 bases and the J segment 4 bases; nucleotides outside the gene matches: 10. This CDR3 has 16 amino acids. Germline loops: CDR1 SGHTA, CDR2 FQGTGA. CDR3 bases: TGTGCCAGCAGCTTTAGGGGCAGGGGGCTTATAGAGACCCAGTACTTC. This sequence encodes CASSFRGRGLIETQYF.

This chain links TRBV15 with TRBJ2-7, with 9 bases that match TRBD1. CDR1 and CDR2 from the germline V gene are LNHNV and YYDKDF (reference sequence). The ends lost 3 bases at V and 3 bases at J; junction bases unmatched: 6. This CDR3 has 15 amino acids. The CDR3 loop is CATSSGTGFGYEQYF. The CDR3 DNA sequence: TGTGCCACCAGCAGTGGGACAGGGTTTGGCTACGAGCAGTACTTC.

In its sample, this clonotype was seen many times. The V call is TRBV2, the J call TRBJ2-3; 7 bases agree with TRBD1. CDR1 and CDR2 (germline): SNHLY, FYNNEI. This CDR3 comprises 15 residues. The ends lost 7 bases at V and 0 bases at J; junction bases unmatched: 7. The CDR3 DNA sequence: TGTGCCAGCATGAGTGGGACAGTGAGCACAGATACGCAGTATTTT. This codes for CASMSGTVSTDTQYF.

In regard to this clonotype: At one boundary the junction diverges from the germline segment, which might be a read error. The chain uses TRBV29-1 and TRBJ2-6; no reliable D call. The CDR3 loop spans 15 amino acids. From germline, CDR1 is SQVTM and CDR2 ANQGSEA. CDR3 protein: CSVEVTGIGANVLTF. For the CDR3, the DNA is TGCAGCGTCGAAGTAACGGGTATTGGGGCCAACGTCCTGACTTTC.

To note about this clonotype: Germline and junction disagree at one end, which may indicate a read error. This rearrangement joins TRBV11-3 to TRBJ2-1; 11 positions match TRBD2. This CDR3 has 18 amino acids. CDR1 and CDR2 (germline): SGHNT, YENEEA. This CDR3 is CASSSGRPSGRIRNEQLF. In nucleotides, the CDR3 is TGTGCCAGCAGCTCGGGGCGGCCTAGCGGGAGGATAAGAAATGAGCAGCTCTTC.

This clonotype was found many times. V and J are TRBV20-1 and TRBJ2-1, with 10 bases aligning to TRBD1. Unmatched junction bases numbered 6, after V lost 1 base and J lost 6 bases. This CDR3 is built from 15 residues. CDR1 is DFQATT and CDR2 is SNEGSKA in the germline V gene (reference sequence). CDR3 nucleotides: TGCAGTGCTAGAGTAGACAGGGGGCTAGGCAATGAGCAGTTCTTC. It codes for CSARVDRGLGNEQFF.

CDR3 bases: TGTGCCAGCAGCGGCGGGGGCTCCTACGAGCAGTACTTC. This codes for CASSGGGSYEQYF. V is TRBV7-9 and J is TRBJ2-7; 7 bases are shared with TRBD2. The V gene end was trimmed by 5 bases and the J gene end by 0 bases; junction bases not matched to a gene: 1. Germline assignment: CDR1 SEHNR and CDR2 FQNEAQ (reference sequence). CDR3 length: 13 amino acids.

The V and J genes are TRBV19 and TRBJ2-1, with D possibly matching TRBD1 (6 bases). The CDR3 has 14 residues. Trimming removed 5 bases at V and 1 base at J, with 9 bases between. Germline loops: CDR1 LNHDA, CDR2 SQIVND (reference sequence). This chain's CDR3 is CASSDTGSYNEQFF. The CDR3 DNA is TGTGCCAGTAGTGATACAGGGTCCTACAATGAGCAGTTCTTC.

The CDR3 DNA is TGTGCCAGCAGTGAATGGCAGGGGGGGTCTGGAAACACCTTC. Protein sequence: CASSEWQGGSGNTF. The chain employs TRBV6-1 and TRBJ1-2, with TRBD1 matching over 7 bases. The CDR3 is 14 amino acids. The germline CDR1 and CDR2 sequences are MNHNS and SASEGT. V was clipped by 2 bases and J by 12 bases; unmatched bases: 12.